This T cell receptor beta chain is from a study of T-cell memory formation after mild COVID-19. Whole-study findings and limits: Clones shrinking between day 15 and 85 showed a balanced CD4/CD8 split, and those that grew later tilted toward CD4+. The appearance of some responding clones in pre-infection memory suggested that cross-reactive memory joined. Contracting clones localized mainly to CM and EM when CD4+ and mainly to EMRA when CD8+.

In its sample, this clonotype was seen a few times. Its antigen is currently unknown. TCR alpha and TCR beta cDNA libraries with sample barcodes and UMIs came from 5'RACE using constant-segment primers. TCRdb re-derived calls from the 5' RACE reads in MiXCR, one entry per CDR3 protein. The data show roughly 250,000 distinct CDR3 sequences, around 17% seen once. The sample was PBMCs or a T cell subset sorted from them (not recorded which). This sequence originates from a young man who had mild COVID-19 (a few samples of this study predate the infection). Cell type and time point are not known.

CDR3 residues: CASRSTWQGAETQYF. In nucleotides, the CDR3 is TGTGCCAGCAGGTCAACGTGGCAGGGGGCAGAGACCCAGTACTTC. This rearrangement joins TRBV7-6 to TRBJ2-5, with 8 bases fitting TRBD1. The V gene's germline CDR1 is SGHVS and CDR2 FNYEAQ. The junction had 10 bases not matched to a gene; V was cut back by 6 bases and J by 4 bases. The CDR3 is made up of 15 amino acids.